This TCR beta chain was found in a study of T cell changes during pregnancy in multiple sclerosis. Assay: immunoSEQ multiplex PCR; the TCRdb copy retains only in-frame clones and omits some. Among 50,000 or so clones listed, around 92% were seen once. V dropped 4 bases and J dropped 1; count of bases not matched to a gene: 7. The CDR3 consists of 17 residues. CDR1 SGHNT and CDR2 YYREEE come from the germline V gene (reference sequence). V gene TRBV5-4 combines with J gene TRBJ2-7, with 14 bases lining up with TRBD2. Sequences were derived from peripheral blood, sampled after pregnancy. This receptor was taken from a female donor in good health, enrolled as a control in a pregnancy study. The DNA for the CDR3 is TGTGCCAGCAGCCAGGGACTAGCGGGAGCGGGTTCCTACGAGCAGTACTTC. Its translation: CASSQGLAGAGSYEQYF.